This T cell receptor (beta chain) was recorded in a study of T cell responses to AZD1222 COVID-19 vaccine (dated by TCRdb to 2020 to 2022). At the level of the whole study: AZD1222 recipients with second doses at about 4 weeks or about 12 weeks were pooled, because spike-specific TCR depth and breadth did not differ between schedules. TCR sequencing was performed for more than 230 trial participants, of whom about 200 were given two doses of AZD1222 and some 25 were given two doses of MenACWY control vaccine. Trial participants were enrolled by age into subgroups of 18-55, 56-69 and 70-plus years, and 148, 28 and 57 TCR-sequenced participants, respectively, were included in these subgroups.

Points the paper makes about the study in general: CD4 TCRs associated with the vaccine covered the entire spike protein, and the dominant responses were in regions 160-218 and 743-854. After two AZD1222 doses, spike-specific TCR breadth and depth were significantly higher than at day 0 and than in MenACWY recipients. Most participants were white British and females outnumbered males, and the authors suggested that clonal diversity may have been underestimated. In the small 56-69-year group, the increase in depth fell short of significance, most likely because of low power. Reportedly, almost half of the unique spike-specific TCRs recognized epitopes lying outside the regions that are mutated in the B.1.351 and B.1.1.7 variants. Conclusions about previously exposed vaccinees were limited because only a handful of AZD1222 recipients were SARS-CoV-2 seropositive at baseline. Because no samples from the day 14 peak response were available, repertoires could be characterized only after the peak T cell response.

The CDR3 covers 12 residues, taking in both the cysteine and the phenylalanine. Only CDR3 DNA is held: 36 bases, read in frame from base 1. Sequences SEHNR (CDR1) and FQNEAQ (CDR2) are obtained from the germline V gene (reference sequence). V is clipped by 3 bases and J by 6 bases, and the sequence between their germline boundaries is 6 bases long. To note about this clone: This clone's antigen is unknown. No per-base quality is available; no much larger clone lies one base away.

The CDR3 regions of human TCRbeta chains were subjected to immunosequencing. As for the authors' bioinformatics: Repertoire TCRs were checked for matches against a reference library of SARS-CoV-2-specific TCRs that had been generated using the MIRA antigen-specificity platform. Breadth was defined as the fraction of unique TCRs that were SARS-CoV-2-associated, and depth was defined as the fraction of total T cells that were SARS-CoV-2-associated. Using the MIRA data, each spike-specific TCR was mapped to the spike region that the TCR reacts to and placed in a CD4 or CD8 class. Log10-transformed breadth and depth values were compared by one-way ANOVA with Sidak's multiple comparisons tests. The table was pulled from immuneACCESS by TCRdb, which kept in-frame rearrangements only. Such tables lose some clones; where checked, under half of the loss comes from unresolved V genes, and the rest has no known cause. V and J calls and clone size are those listed in that table; D and trimming were worked out from the DNA. The sample profile shows more than 95,000 clones; about 87% of them were found once. The ten largest clones add up to around 6% of the sample.

Explained via the paper, the time point label denotes: baseline before first vaccination. Samples from vaccinated people were obtained from the UK trials COV001 and COV002, which included a single-blind randomized controlled phase 2/3 trial of AZD1222 (ChAdOx1 nCoV-19) in healthy adults. Trial participant PBMC samples were collected at day 0 and day 28 after the second dose for TCRbeta chain sequencing. The chain employs TRBV7-9 and TRBJ2-1; the D gene cannot be resolved reliably. The source is an adult in good health. Material: peripheral blood, obtained on day 0 of AZD1222 vaccination. The nucleotide sequence is given as TGTGCCAGCAGCTTTTTAAGCAATGAGCAGTTCTTC. Translated, this gives CASSFLSNEQFF.